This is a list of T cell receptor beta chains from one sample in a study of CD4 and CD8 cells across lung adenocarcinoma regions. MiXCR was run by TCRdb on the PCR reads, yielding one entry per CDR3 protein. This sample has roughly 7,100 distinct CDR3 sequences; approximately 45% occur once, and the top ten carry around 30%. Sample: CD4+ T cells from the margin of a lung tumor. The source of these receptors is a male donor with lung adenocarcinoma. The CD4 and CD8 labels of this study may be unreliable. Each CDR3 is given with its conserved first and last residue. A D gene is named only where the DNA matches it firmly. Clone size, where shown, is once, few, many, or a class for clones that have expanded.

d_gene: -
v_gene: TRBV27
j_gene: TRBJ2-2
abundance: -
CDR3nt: TGTGCCAGCAGTCGAACCGAAAAGCTTCCCTGGATTTCGAACACCGGGGCGCAGTTTTTT
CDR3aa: CASSRTEKLPWISNTGAQFF

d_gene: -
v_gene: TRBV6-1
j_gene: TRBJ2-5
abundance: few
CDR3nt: TGTGCCAGCAGTATAGGGGGGCGTTCACAAGAGACCCAGTACTTC
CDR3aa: CASSIGGRSQETQYF

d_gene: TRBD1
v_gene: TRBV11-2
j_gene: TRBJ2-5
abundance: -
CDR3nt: TGTGCCAGCAGCTTGCGGGACAGGGCCGGTGAGACCCAGTACTTC
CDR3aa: CASSLRDRAGETQYF

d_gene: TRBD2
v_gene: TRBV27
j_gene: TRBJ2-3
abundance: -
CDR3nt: TGTGCCAGCAGAGCCACGGGGCTAGCGGGACAGTCTGGCACAGAGACGCAGTATTTC
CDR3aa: CASRATGLAGQSGTETQYF

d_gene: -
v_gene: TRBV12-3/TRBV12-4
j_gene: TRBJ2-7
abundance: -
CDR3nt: TGTGCCAGCAGTTTGCCGCGGCCAGATGCGCAGTACTTC
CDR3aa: CASSLPRPDAQYF

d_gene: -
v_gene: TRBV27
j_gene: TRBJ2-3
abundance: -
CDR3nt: TGTGCCAGGGGTTTCGCAGGCACCCTCCAAGATACCCAGTATTTC
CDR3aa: CARGFAGTLQDTQYF

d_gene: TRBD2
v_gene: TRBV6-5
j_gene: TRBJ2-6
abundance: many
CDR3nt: TGTGCCAGCAGTTACGAAGCGGGAGTATTTGGGGCCAACGTCCTGACTTTC
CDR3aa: CASSYEAGVFGANVLTF

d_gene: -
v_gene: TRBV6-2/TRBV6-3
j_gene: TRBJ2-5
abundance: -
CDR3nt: TGTGCCAGCACCTACGGGGGACTCCTACAAGAGACCCAGTACTTC
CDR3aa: CASTYGGLLQETQYF

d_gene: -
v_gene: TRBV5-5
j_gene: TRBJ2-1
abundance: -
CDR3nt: TGTGCCAGCAGCTTGGCGACTTCCTACAATGAGCAGTTCTTC
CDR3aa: CASSLATSYNEQFF

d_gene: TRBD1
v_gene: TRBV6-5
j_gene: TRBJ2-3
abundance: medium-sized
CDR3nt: TGTGCCAGCAGTTACCTACCGCCGGGACAGGGAAGGGTCCAAGAGACCCAGTATTTT
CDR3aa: CASSYLPPGQGRVQETQYF